The 12 T cell receptor beta chains listed next were all sequenced from one sample in a study of blood T cells in healthy people across ages. The second PCR ran about 6 to 12 cycles with a sample-barcoded 5' primer and J-beta primers. TCRdb recomputed calls from the 5' RACE reads with MiXCR, one row per CDR3 protein. The sample shows 910,000 or so distinct CDR3 sequences, about 53% of them seen only once. Specimen: blood. Source of these receptors: a woman between 55 and 75 years old in good health.

The rearrangement uses TRBV20-1 and TRBJ1-4; 9 nucleotides line up with TRBD1. Germline CDR1 reads DFQATT; CDR2 reads SNEGSKA (reference sequence). The V segment lost 3 bases and the J segment 8 bases; nucleotides outside the gene matches: 10. This CDR3 comprises 15 residues. Written as DNA, the CDR3 is TGCAGTGCTAGCGATCCGGGACAGGGATTGGAAAAACTGTTTTTT. This gives the protein CSASDPGQGLEKLFF.

This sequence joins TRBV10-3 and TRBJ2-1, with TRBD2 as a possible D gene (7 bases). Per the germline V gene, CDR1 is ENHRY and CDR2 is SYGVKD. The CDR3 sequence is 14 residues long. V gave up 7 bases and J gave up 5 bases, with 15 bases separating them. The DNA of the CDR3 is TGTGCCATCACGGGGGGCCCCGAAAACAATGAGCAGTTCTTC. Its translation: CAITGGPENNEQFF.

The V gene is TRBV6-2 or TRBV6-3, the J gene TRBJ2-7; a weak D match, TRBD2 (6 bases). In germline, CDR1 is MNHEY, CDR2 SVGEGT. The V gene lost 5 bases and the J gene lost 4 bases, with 15 bases spanning the gap. The CDR3 length is 14 residues. CDR3 coding DNA: TGTGCCAGCAGTAAACTCCTCGGGGGATACGAGCAGTACTTC. Encoded protein: CASSKLLGGYEQYF.

The rearrangement links TRBV27 to TRBJ2-1; 13 bases map to TRBD2. The CDR3 has 16 residues. The V gene end was trimmed by 2 bases and the J gene end by 4 bases; junction bases not matched to a gene: 2. Germline-derived CDR1 and CDR2 are MNHEY and SMNVEV (reference sequence). The CDR3 nucleotides read TGTGCCAGCAGTTTAACTAGCGGGAGGGTTTACAATGAGCAGTTCTTC. Amino acids: CASSLTSGRVYNEQFF.

The chain uses TRBV9 and TRBJ2-5, with TRBD2 matching over 9 bases. Losses at the gene ends were 4 bases for V and 5 bases for J; bases not matched to a gene: 9. Looked up from germline, CDR1 is SGDLS and CDR2 is YYNGEE. This CDR3 contains 15 residues. CDR3 sequence: CASSPKTSGGETQYF. The CDR3 DNA follows: TGTGCCAGCAGCCCAAAGACTAGCGGAGGGGAGACCCAGTACTTC.

This clonotype appeared a few times. The chain carries TRBV20-1 and TRBJ2-3, with a weak D call TRBD1 (6 bases). V was shortened by 1 base and J by 1 base, with 9 bases between the two germline ends. CDR1 DFQATT and CDR2 SNEGSKA come from the germline V gene (reference sequence). This CDR3 contains 14 residues. The CDR3: CSARGQAGTDTQYF. As DNA, the CDR3 is TGCAGTGCTAGAGGACAGGCGGGCACAGATACGCAGTATTTT.

This clonotype was detected many times. The V and J genes are TRBV29-1 and TRBJ2-7, with D perhaps being TRBD1 or TRBD2 (5 bases each). Germline CDR1 is SQVTM and CDR2 is ANQGSEA. Trimming shortened V by 3 bases and J by 2 bases, and 23 bases separated the two germline ends. CDR3 length: 17 residues. The CDR3 region has the DNA TGCAGCGTTGAGGGCATGATGGGGGACGCGGTGCCCTACGAGCAGTACTTC. This encodes CSVEGMMGDAVPYEQYF.

This clonotype was seen ten or more times. This chain connects TRBV27 to TRBJ2-7; possibly TRBD2 for D (6 bases). The germline V and J ends were trimmed by 4 bases and 3 bases, with 16 bases remaining between them. Germline CDR1 and CDR2: MNHEY and SMNVEV (reference sequence). The CDR3 is 15 amino acids. CDR3 coding DNA: TGTGCCAGCAGTTCTCAACGGGGACTGAACTACGAGCAGTACTTC. This encodes CASSSQRGLNYEQYF.

This clonotype was recorded a few times. This chain connects TRBV3-1 to TRBJ2-1, with 7 bases fitting TRBD2. V was clipped by 4 bases and J by 0 bases; unmatched bases: 9. The length of the CDR3 is 17 residues. Germline loops: CDR1 LGHDT, CDR2 YNNKEL (reference sequence). The CDR3 DNA reads as TGTGCCAGCAGCCGGCGGGGGATAGCCCGCTCCTACAATGAGCAGTTCTTC. Protein product: CASSRRGIARSYNEQFF.

This clonotype appeared a single time. The chain couples TRBV3-1 to TRBJ2-3, with 8 bases matching TRBD1. CDR3 length equals 15 residues. With V trimmed by 4 bases and J by 9 bases, 12 bases remained unmatched. Germline CDR1 is LGHDT and CDR2 is YNNKEL (reference sequence). This CDR3 is CASSPRDRPGDTQYF. CDR3 DNA sequence: TGTGCCAGCAGCCCCCGGGACAGGCCCGGGGACACGCAGTATTTT.

This clonotype was detected ten times or more. The rearrangement links TRBV7-2 to TRBJ1-2, with TRBD1 matching 7 bases. CDR1 and CDR2 from the germline V gene are SGHTA and FQGNSA. The CDR3 is made up of 14 amino acids. V lost 6 bases to trimming and J lost 2 bases; unmatched junction nucleotides: 6. CDR3 sequence reads: CASSSRTGNYGYTF. The CDR3 DNA reads TGTGCCAGCAGTTCACGGACAGGCAACTATGGCTACACCTTC. The variable domain in full, completed from reference TRBV7-2 and TRBJ1-2, reads GAGVSQSPSNKVTEKGKDVELRCDPISGHTALYWYRQSLGQGLEFLIYFQGNSAPDKSGLPSDRFSAERTGGSVSTLTIQRTQQEDSAVYLCASSSRTGNYGYTFGSGTRLTVV.

This clonotype was detected only a few times. The chain recombines TRBV12-3 or TRBV12-4 with TRBJ2-3; unclear D gene. The CDR3 is made up of 14 amino acids. Between the trimmed V and J ends, which lost 7 bases and 4 bases, there was a span of 15 bases. DNA of the CDR3: TGTGCCAGCAACGCCGACCCTTCCGCAGATACGCAGTATTTT. Its translation is CASNADPSADTQYF.